The sample holds a few counts of the clone carrying this TCR beta chain. This record belongs to a study of identical twins. Through template switching, a universal primer site was introduced, and the cDNA contained unique molecular identifiers. TCRdb ran MiXCR on the 5' RACE reads and lists one entry per CDR3 protein. This table holds about 660,000 distinct CDR3 sequences, approximately 9% found once. Germline V gene data show CDR1 as SGHVS and CDR2 as FQNEAQ. The V segment lost 2 bases and the J segment 3 bases; nucleotides outside the gene matches: 8. This CDR3 region has 16 residues. Another study also made use of these data, one on yellow fever vaccine responses in identical twins.

Sequences were obtained from PBMCs. This rearrangement joins TRBV7-8 to TRBJ2-3, with TRBD1 identical over 7 bases. The TCR was taken from a woman aged 18-29 years in good health. This CDR3 reads CASSLLLAGGTDTQYF. In DNA form, the CDR3 reads TGTGCCAGCAGCTTATTGTTGGCAGGGGGAACAGATACGCAGTATTTT.